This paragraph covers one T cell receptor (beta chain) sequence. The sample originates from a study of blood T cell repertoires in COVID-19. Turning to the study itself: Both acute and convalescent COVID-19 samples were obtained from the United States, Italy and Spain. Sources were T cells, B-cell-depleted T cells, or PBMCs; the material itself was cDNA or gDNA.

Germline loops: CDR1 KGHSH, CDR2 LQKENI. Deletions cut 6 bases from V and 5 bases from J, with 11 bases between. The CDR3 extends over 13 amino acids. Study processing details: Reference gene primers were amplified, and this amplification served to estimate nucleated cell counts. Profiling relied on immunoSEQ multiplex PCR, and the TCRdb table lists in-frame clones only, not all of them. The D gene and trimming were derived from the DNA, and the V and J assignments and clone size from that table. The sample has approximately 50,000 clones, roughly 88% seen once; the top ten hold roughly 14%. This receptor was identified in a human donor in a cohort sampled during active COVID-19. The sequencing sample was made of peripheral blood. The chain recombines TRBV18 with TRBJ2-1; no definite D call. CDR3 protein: CASSHSLDNEQFF. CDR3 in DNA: TGTGCCAGCTCCCACTCCCTCGACAATGAGCAGTTCTTC.